This TCR beta chain is drawn from a study of beta chain features in type 1 diabetes. Broader study findings: People with Type 1 diabetes carried modestly yet significantly shorter TCRB CDR3s in all four CD4+ subsets.

As to this clone: Its specificity is not known.

Sequenced material consisted of expressed TCRB transcripts (all of the isolated RNA was reverse transcribed). The repertoire was sequenced with immunoSEQ multiplex PCR; TCRdb's copy has only in-frame clones and lacks some. The sample has 150,000 to 200,000 clones, almost 65% seen once; the top ten hold 0.08% to 0.09%. V lost 4 bases and J lost 5, with 20 bases in between. The CDR3 runs 16 residues. CDR1 is LGHNA, CDR2 YSLEER, per germline. The chain recombines TRBV4-3 with TRBJ2-5; either TRBD1 or TRBD2 may supply D (6 bases each). This TCR was recovered from a young man with type 1 diabetes. The sample comprised naive CD4+ T cells from blood. The CDR3 spells CASSPGLGGKKETQYF. Written as DNA, the CDR3 is TGCGCCAGCAGCCCCGGTTTAGGGGGGAAGAAGGAGACCCAGTACTTC.